Sequencing of this TCR beta chain was carried out in a study of blood T cell repertoires in COVID-19. Study-wide background: T cells, B-cell-depleted T cells, or PBMCs supplied cDNA or gDNA.

Libraries were prepared by immunoSEQ multiplex PCR; TCRdb keeps only in-frame clonotypes and omits some of them. The sample includes 230,000 or so clones, approximately 82% seen only once; the top ten take around 1.5%. CDR3 length: 17 residues. In germline, CDR1 is LGHDT, CDR2 YNNKEL (reference sequence). The trim removed 2 bases at V and 0 bases at J, leaving 8 bases unmatched. The sequencing sample was made of peripheral blood. This chain uses TRBV3-1 (or the pseudogene TRBV3-2) with TRBJ2-7, with 9 bases identical to TRBD1. This TCR derives from a woman aged 40 to 50 who had recovered from COVID-19. CDR3 residues: CASSQRCGTGPSYEQYF. CDR3 nucleotides: TGTGCCAGCAGCCAACGGTGCGGGACAGGGCCCTCCTACGAGCAGTACTTC.